The entry below gives a single TCR beta chain sequence along with its context. The antigen remains unidentified. Without the conserved terminal phenylalanine or tryptophan, this CDR3 likely stems from a read error. TCRdb's table, derived via immunoSEQ multiplex PCR, lists solely in-frame clones and lacks some. Of around 140,000 clones in the sample, 65% to 85% were seen once. The V end was cut by 8 bases, the J end by 2 bases, with 15 bases between. CDR1 is LGHNA, CDR2 YNFKEQ, per germline. The CDR3 covers 14 residues. This record belongs to a study of cytotoxic CD8 clonotypes in ibrutinib-treated CLL. Overall study context: Among the patients, over 9 presented as relapsed/refractory and around 15 as treatment-naive; some 17 showed unmutated IGHV. Productive templates averaged around 250,000 per sample, and productive rearrangements 85,000 to 100,000. Study-wide results and limits: Baseline levels were approached again at progression, after clonality had risen at ibrutinib response. Clonality (at baseline) was higher than in age-matched healthy donors and tracked circulating CD8+ T-cell counts.

Sequencing was performed on PBMCs, taken after 36 months of ibrutinib treatment. J is TRBJ1-2 and V is TRBV4-2, with D tentatively TRBD1 (5 bases). The TCR originated in a human donor with chronic lymphocytic leukemia. This CDR3 reads CASRGEGLNYGYTL. CDR3 coding DNA: TGTGCCAGCCGAGGGGAGGGCCTGAACTATGGCTACACCCTC.